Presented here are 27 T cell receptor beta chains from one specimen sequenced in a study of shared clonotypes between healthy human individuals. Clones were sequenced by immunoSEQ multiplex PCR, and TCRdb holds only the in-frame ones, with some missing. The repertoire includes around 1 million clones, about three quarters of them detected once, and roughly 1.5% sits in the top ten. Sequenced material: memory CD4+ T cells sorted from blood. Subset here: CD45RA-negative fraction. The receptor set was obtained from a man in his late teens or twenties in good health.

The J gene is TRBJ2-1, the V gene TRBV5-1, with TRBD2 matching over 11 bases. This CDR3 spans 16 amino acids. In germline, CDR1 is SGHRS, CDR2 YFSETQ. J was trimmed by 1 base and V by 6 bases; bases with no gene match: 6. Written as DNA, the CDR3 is TGCGCCAGCAACATAGCGGGAGGGAGGTCCTACAATGAGCAGTTCTTC. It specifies CASNIAGGRSYNEQFF.

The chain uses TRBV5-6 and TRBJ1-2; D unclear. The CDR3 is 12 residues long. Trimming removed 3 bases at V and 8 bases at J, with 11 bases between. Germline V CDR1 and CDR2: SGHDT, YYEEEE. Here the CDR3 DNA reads TGTGCCAGCAGCTCGGACCTGAGGGGCTACACCTTC. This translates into CASSSDLRGYTF.

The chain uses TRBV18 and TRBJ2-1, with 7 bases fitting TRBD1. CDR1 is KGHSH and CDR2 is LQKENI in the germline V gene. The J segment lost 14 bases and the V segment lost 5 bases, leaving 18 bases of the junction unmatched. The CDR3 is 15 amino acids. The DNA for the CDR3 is TGTGCCAGCTCAATTGACAGGGTGAAAGGGTTTTTGGAGTTCTTC. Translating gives CASSIDRVKGFLEFF.

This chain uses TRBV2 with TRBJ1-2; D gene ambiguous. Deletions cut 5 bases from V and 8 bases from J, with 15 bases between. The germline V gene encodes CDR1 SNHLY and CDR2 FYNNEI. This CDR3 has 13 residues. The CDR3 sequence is CASSFRTPLGYTF. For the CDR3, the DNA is TGTGCCAGCAGTTTCCGGACGCCCTTGGGCTACACCTTC.

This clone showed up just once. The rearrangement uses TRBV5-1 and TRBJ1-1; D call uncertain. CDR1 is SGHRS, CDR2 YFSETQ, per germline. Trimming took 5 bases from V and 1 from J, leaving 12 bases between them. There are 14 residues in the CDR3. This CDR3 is CASRVGGENTEAFF. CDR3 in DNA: TGCGCCAGCAGAGTGGGCGGGGAGAACACTGAAGCTTTCTTT.

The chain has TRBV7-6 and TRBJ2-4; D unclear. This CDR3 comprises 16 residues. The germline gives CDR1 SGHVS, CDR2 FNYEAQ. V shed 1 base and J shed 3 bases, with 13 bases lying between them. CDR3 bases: TGTGCCAGCAGCTTAGAACCGGCTGGAATCAAAAACATTCAGTACTTC. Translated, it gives CASSLEPAGIKNIQYF.

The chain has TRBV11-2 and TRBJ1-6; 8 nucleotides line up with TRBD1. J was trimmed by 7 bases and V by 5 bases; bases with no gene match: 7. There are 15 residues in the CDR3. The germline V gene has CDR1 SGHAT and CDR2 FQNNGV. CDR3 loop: CASSIWTGKNSPLHF. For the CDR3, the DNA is TGTGCCAGCAGCATATGGACAGGGAAGAATTCACCCCTCCACTTT.

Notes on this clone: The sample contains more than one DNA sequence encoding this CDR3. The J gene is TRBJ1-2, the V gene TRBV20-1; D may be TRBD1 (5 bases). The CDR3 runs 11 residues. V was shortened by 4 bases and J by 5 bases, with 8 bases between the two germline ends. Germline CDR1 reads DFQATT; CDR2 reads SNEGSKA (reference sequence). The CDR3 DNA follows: TGCAGTGCTACCGGGACGTATGGCTACACCTTC. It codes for CSATGTYGYTF.

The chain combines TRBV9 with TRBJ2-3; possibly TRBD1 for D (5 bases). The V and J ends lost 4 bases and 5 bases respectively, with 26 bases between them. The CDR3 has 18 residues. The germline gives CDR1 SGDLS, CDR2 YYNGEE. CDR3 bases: TGTGCCAGCAGCTTAACCCCGGCTCAGGGTGAGGTCGGAGATACGCAGTATTTT. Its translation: CASSLTPAQGEVGDTQYF. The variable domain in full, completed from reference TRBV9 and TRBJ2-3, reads DSGVTQTPKHLITATGQRVTLRCSPRSGDLSVYWYQQSLDQGLQFLIQYYNGEERAKGNILERFSAQQFPDLHSELNLSSLELGDSALYFCASSLTPAQGEVGDTQYFGPGTRLTVL.

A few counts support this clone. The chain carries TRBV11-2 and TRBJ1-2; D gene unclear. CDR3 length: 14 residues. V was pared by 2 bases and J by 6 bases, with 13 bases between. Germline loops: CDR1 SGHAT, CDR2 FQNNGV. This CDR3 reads CASSLSGRSDGYTF. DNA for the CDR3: TGTGCCAGCAGCTTATCAGGCAGGTCCGATGGCTACACCTTC.

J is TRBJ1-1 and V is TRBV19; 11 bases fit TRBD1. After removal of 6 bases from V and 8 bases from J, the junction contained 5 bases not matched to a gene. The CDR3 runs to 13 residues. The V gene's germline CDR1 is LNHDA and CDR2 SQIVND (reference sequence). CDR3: CASSGTGGPEAFF. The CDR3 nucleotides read TGTGCCAGTAGCGGGACAGGGGGTCCCGAAGCTTTCTTT.

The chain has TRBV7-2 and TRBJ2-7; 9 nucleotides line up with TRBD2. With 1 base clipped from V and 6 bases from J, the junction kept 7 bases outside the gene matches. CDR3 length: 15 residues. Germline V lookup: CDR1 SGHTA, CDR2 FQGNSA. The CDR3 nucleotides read TGTGCCAGCAGCTTAGACCCTAGCGGGGTGCGCGAGCAGTACTTC. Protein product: CASSLDPSGVREQYF.

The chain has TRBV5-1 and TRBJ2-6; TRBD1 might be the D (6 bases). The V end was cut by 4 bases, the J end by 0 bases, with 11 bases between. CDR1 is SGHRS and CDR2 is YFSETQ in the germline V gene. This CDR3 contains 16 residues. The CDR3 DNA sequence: TGCGCCAGCAGCCAGGGGACGAGCTCTGGGGCCAACGTCCTGACTTTC. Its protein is CASSQGTSSGANVLTF.

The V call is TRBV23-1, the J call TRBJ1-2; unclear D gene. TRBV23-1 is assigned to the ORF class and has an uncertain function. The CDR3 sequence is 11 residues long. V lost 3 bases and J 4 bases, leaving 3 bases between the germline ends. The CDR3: CASSQGYGYTF. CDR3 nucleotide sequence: TGCGCCAGCAGTCAGGGCTATGGCTACACCTTC.

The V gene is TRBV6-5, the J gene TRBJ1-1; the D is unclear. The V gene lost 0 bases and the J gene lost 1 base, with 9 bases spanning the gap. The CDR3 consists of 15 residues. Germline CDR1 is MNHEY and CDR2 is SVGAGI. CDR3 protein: CASSYSAGPNTEAFF. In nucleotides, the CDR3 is TGTGCCAGCAGTTACTCCGCAGGACCGAACACTGAAGCTTTCTTT.

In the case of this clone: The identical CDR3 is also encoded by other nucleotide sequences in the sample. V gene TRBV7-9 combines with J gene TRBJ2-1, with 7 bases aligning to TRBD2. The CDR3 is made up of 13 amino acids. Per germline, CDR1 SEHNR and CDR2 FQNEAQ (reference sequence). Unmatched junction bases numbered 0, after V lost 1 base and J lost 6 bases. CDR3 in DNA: TGTGCCAGCAGCTTAGGGGAGGGCAATGAGCAGTTCTTC. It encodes CASSLGEGNEQFF.

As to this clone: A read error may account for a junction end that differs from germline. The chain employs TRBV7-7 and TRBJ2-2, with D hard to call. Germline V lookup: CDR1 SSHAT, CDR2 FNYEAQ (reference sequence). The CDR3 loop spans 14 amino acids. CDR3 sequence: CASSLGMNTGELFF. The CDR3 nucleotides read TGTGCTAGCAGCTTAGGGATGAACACCGGGGAGCTGTTTTTT.

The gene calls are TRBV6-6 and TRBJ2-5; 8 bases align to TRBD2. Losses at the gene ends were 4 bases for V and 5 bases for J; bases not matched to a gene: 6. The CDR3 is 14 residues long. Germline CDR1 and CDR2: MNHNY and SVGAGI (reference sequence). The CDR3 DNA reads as TGTGCCAGCAGTTCAGGGACTAGGAACGAGACCCAGTACTTC. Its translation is CASSSGTRNETQYF.

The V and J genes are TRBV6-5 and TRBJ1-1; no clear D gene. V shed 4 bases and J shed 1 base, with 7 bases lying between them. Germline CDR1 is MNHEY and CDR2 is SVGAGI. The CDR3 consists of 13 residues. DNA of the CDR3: TGTGCCAGCAGTTTAGGGAGGAACACTGAAGCTTTCTTT. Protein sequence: CASSLGRNTEAFF.

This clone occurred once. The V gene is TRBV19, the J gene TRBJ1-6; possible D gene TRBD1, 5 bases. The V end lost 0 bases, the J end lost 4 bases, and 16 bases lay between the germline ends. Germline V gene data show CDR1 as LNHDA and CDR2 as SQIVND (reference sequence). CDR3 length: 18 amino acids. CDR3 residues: CASSIEGGSVLYNSPLHF. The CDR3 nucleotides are TGTGCCAGTAGTATAGAGGGGGGATCCGTTTTGTATAATTCACCCCTCCACTTT.

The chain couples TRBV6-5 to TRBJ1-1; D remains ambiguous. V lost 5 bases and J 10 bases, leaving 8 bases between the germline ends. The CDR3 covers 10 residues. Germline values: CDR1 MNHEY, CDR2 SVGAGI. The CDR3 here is CASSEWIAFF. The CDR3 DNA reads TGTGCCAGCAGTGAATGGATAGCTTTCTTT.

DNA of the CDR3: TGTGCCAGCAGCTTAGGAGGCAGGGGAAGCCGGGAGCAGTACTTC. It is translated as CASSLGGRGSREQYF. The rearrangement links TRBV11-2 to TRBJ2-7; weak D call: TRBD1 (6 bases). The CDR3 covers 15 residues. Per the germline V gene, CDR1 is SGHAT and CDR2 is FQNNGV. Deletions cut 1 base from V and 7 bases from J, with 17 bases between. The full variable domain, rest sourced from reference TRBV11-2 and TRBJ2-7, is EAGVAQSPRYKIIEKRQSVAFWCNPISGHATLYWYQQILGQGPKLLIQFQNNGVVDDSQLPKDRFSAERLKGVDSTLKIQPAKLEDSAVYLCASSLGGRGSREQYFGPGTRLTVT.

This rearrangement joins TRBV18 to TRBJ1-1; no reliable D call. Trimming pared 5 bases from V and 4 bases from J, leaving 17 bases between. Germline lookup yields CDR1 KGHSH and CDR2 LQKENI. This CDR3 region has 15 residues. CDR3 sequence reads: CASSSGPPSATEAFF. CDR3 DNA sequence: TGTGCCAGCTCATCTGGGCCCCCCTCGGCCACTGAAGCTTTCTTT. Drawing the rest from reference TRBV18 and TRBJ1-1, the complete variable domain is NAGVMQNPRHLVRRRGQEARLRCSPMKGHSHVYWYRQLPEEGLKFMVYLQKENIIDESGMPKERFSAEFPKEGPSILRIQQVVRGDSAAYFCASSSGPPSATEAFFGQGTRLTVV.

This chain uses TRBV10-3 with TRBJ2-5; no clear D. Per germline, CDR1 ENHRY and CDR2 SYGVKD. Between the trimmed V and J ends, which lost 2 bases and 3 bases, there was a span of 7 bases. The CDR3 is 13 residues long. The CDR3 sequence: CAISEGEEETQYF. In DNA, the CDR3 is TGTGCCATCAGTGAGGGGGAAGAAGAGACCCAGTACTTC.

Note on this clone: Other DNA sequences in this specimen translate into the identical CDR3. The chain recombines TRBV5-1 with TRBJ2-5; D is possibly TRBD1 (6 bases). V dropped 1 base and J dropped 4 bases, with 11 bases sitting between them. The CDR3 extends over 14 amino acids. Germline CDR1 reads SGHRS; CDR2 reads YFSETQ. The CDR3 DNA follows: TGCGCCAGCAGCTTGTCAGGGGCAGGAGAGACCCAGTACTTC. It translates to CASSLSGAGETQYF. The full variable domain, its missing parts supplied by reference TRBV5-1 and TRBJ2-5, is KAGVTQTPRYLIKTRGQQVTLSCSPISGHRSVSWYQQTPGQGLQFLFEYFSETQRNKGNFPGRFSGRQFSNSRSEMNVSTLELGDSALYLCASSLSGAGETQYFGPGTRLLVL.

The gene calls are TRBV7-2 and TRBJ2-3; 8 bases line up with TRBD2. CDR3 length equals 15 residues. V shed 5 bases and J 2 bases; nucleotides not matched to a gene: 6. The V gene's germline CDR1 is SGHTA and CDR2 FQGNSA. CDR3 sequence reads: CASSILLAATDTQYF. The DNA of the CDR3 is TGTGCCAGCAGCATACTACTAGCGGCCACAGATACGCAGTATTTT.

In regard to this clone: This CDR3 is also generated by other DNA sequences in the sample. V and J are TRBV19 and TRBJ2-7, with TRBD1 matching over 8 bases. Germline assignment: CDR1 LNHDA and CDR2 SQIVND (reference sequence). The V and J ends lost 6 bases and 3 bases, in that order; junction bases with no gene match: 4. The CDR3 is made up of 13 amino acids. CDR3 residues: CASSLDRGYEQYF. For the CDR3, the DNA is TGTGCCAGTAGCCTCGACAGGGGCTACGAGCAGTACTTC.